The 26 T cell receptor beta chains in this list originate from one sample, sequenced in a study of CD8 T cells in Susac syndrome. Random hexamers were used to reverse transcribe the RNA input (roughly 0.5 to 1 ug). In TCRdb, the immunoSEQ multiplex PCR reads were re-called with MiXCR into one record per CDR3 protein. The sample shows 100,000 to 150,000 distinct CDR3 sequences, around 96% of them seen only once. Material: CD4+ T cells from PBMCs. These receptors were collected from a human donor in good health.

The chain uses TRBV23-1 and TRBJ1-5; 9 bases align to TRBD1. TRBV23-1 is noted as an ORF with a role that remains uncertain. J gave up 9 bases and V 6 bases, and 9 bases lay outside the gene matches. CDR3 length: 14 amino acids. CDR3 nucleotide sequence: TGCGCCAGCAGCCCCGGACAGGGGTATACGCCCCAGCATTTT. Translating it yields CASSPGQGYTPQHF.

The rearrangement links TRBV29-1 to TRBJ2-3, with D hard to call. V lost 4 bases and J lost 9, with 14 bases in between. The germline gives CDR1 SQVTM, CDR2 ANQGSEA. This CDR3 has 12 residues. This chain's CDR3 is CSVVASSMTQYF. In DNA, the CDR3 is TGCAGCGTTGTGGCGAGTTCTATGACGCAGTATTTT.

The chain links TRBV29-1 to TRBJ2-3, with 7 bases matching TRBD2. V shed 4 bases, J shed 3 bases, and the junction held 22 bases outside the gene matches. This CDR3 has 19 residues. Germline V gives CDR1 SQVTM, CDR2 ANQGSEA. The chain's CDR3 is CSVGELKSPSGMRTDTQYF. CDR3 DNA: TGCAGCGTTGGAGAGTTGAAGTCTCCTAGCGGTATGCGGACAGATACGCAGTATTTT.

The genes are TRBV19 and TRBJ2-1; D unclear. Germline assignment: CDR1 LNHDA and CDR2 SQIVND (reference sequence). This CDR3 is 13 amino acids long. Trimming took off 2 bases at V and 8 bases at J, with 10 bases between the two ends. This CDR3 reads CASSIQASYEQFF. The DNA for the CDR3 is TGTGCCAGTAGTATACAGGCCTCGTATGAGCAGTTCTTC.

The chain links TRBV27 to TRBJ2-3, with D perhaps TRBD1 (5 bases). This CDR3 has 15 amino acids. Germline V gives CDR1 MNHEY, CDR2 SMNVEV (reference sequence). Trimming stripped 5 bases from V and 2 bases from J, with 14 bases between. In nucleotides, the CDR3 is TGTGCCAGCAGTAGACCAGGGCAGAACACAGATACGCAGTATTTT. Translation: CASSRPGQNTDTQYF.

The rearrangement joins TRBV18 to TRBJ2-7, with a possible D match to TRBD2 (6 bases). This CDR3 has 13 amino acids. Trimming took 3 bases from V and 2 from J, leaving 8 bases between them. Germline V CDR1 and CDR2: KGHSH, LQKENI. CDR3 nucleotide sequence: TGTGCCAGCTCACCGCGGGGTACCTACGAGCAGTACTTC. Protein product: CASSPRGTYEQYF.

V gene TRBV4-2 combines with J gene TRBJ2-7; D might be TRBD2 (6 bases). Germline V gives CDR1 LGHNA, CDR2 YNFKEQ. The CDR3 consists of 16 residues. V was trimmed by 0 bases and J by 0 bases, leaving 12 bases between them. The DNA for the CDR3 is TGTGCCAGCAGCCAAGATATAGCGGCAAGCTCCTACGAGCAGTACTTC. As protein: CASSQDIAASSYEQYF.

The table lists this clonotype with a count of one. The chain uses TRBV20-1 and TRBJ2-7, with 7 bases aligning to TRBD2. CDR3 length equals 15 residues. J was trimmed by 3 bases and V by 4 bases; bases with no gene match: 12. Germline V CDR1 and CDR2: DFQATT, SNEGSKA (reference sequence). CDR3 bases: TGCAGTGCTAAGGGGACCGGGGGGAGGGTCTACGAGCAGTACTTC. Protein product: CSAKGTGGRVYEQYF.

The chain couples TRBV29-1 to TRBJ1-2; tentatively, D is TRBD1 (6 bases). Germline V CDR1 and CDR2: SQVTM, ANQGSEA. The CDR3 is 11 amino acids. Deletions cut 4 bases from V and 7 bases from J, with 10 bases between. The CDR3 DNA sequence: TGCAGCGTTGGACAGACAGGTGGCTACACCTTC. Encoded protein: CSVGQTGGYTF. Based on the CDR3 plus reference TRBV29-1 and TRBJ1-2, the full variable domain is SAVISQKPSRDICQRGTSLTIQCQVDSQVTMMFWYRQQPGQSLTLIATANQGSEATYESGFVIDKFPISRPNLTFSTLTVSNMSPEDSSIYLCSVGQTGGYTFGSGTRLTVV.

The chain recombines TRBV9 with TRBJ1-4; D unclear. CDR3 length: 16 residues. V gave up 3 bases and J gave up 6 bases, with 18 bases separating them. In germline, CDR1 is SGDLS, CDR2 YYNGEE. The CDR3 sequence is CASSARTIREDEKLFF. The CDR3, as DNA: TGTGCCAGCAGCGCCCGGACCATTCGGGAGGATGAAAAACTGTTTTTT.

The rearrangement uses TRBV3-1 and TRBJ1-1, with D possibly matching TRBD1 (5 bases). V lost 4 bases and J 8 bases, leaving 14 bases between the germline ends. The CDR3 contains 13 residues. CDR1 is LGHDT, CDR2 YNNKEL, per germline (reference sequence). The CDR3 nucleotides are TGTGCCAGCAGCCTCCGGGACGGCCAAGAAGCTTTCTTT. Protein sequence: CASSLRDGQEAFF.

CDR3 sequence (DNA): TGTGCCAGCAGCCTAGGGGGCCTCCTGGAAGCCCAGCATTTT. Encoded protein: CASSLGGLLEAQHF. This chain uses TRBV7-2 with TRBJ1-5; 7 bases are a match to TRBD1. In germline, CDR1 is SGHTA, CDR2 FQGNSA. With 5 bases clipped from V and 11 bases from J, the junction kept 12 bases outside the gene matches. This CDR3 is built from 14 residues. Full variable domain (rest looked up from reference TRBV7-2 and TRBJ1-5): GAGVSQSPSNKVTEKGKDVELRCDPISGHTALYWYRQSLGQGLEFLIYFQGNSAPDKSGLPSDRFSAERTGGSVSTLTIQRTQQEDSAVYLCASSLGGLLEAQHFGDGTRLSIL.

The V gene is TRBV20-1, the J gene TRBJ1-5; tentatively, D is TRBD1 (5 bases). This CDR3 is built from 14 residues. Trimming left V 3 bases short and J 5 bases short, with 14 bases between. Germline CDR1 and CDR2: DFQATT and SNEGSKA (reference sequence). CDR3: CSASQGATDQPQHF. In DNA form, the CDR3 reads TGCAGTGCTAGCCAAGGGGCCACCGATCAGCCCCAGCATTTT.

The genes are TRBV20-1 and TRBJ2-7; no reliable D call. Germline assignment: CDR1 DFQATT and CDR2 SNEGSKA (reference sequence). This CDR3 contains 12 residues. V dropped 0 bases and J dropped 7 bases, with 10 bases sitting between them. CDR3 nucleotide sequence: TGCAGTGCTAGAGACCCTCTGGGGGAGCAGTACTTC. Residues: CSARDPLGEQYF.

The J gene is TRBJ1-1, the V gene TRBV3-1, with D perhaps TRBD1 (6 bases). Germline V CDR1 and CDR2: LGHDT, YNNKEL (reference sequence). The CDR3 contains 14 residues. The V end lost 4 bases, the J end lost 0 bases, and 9 bases lay between the germline ends. As DNA, the CDR3 is TGTGCCAGCAGCCGGGACAATATGAACACTGAAGCTTTCTTT. It yields the protein CASSRDNMNTEAFF. The whole variable domain, filled in from reference TRBV3-1 and TRBJ1-1, reads DTAVSQTPKYLVTQMGNDKSIKCEQNLGHDTMYWYKQDSKKFLKIMFSYNNKELIINETVPNRFSPKSPDKAHLNLHINSLELGDSAVYFCASSRDNMNTEAFFGQGTRLTVV.

V and J are TRBV15 and TRBJ1-5; D is ambiguous. The CDR3 is made up of 16 amino acids. The germline V gene encodes CDR1 LNHNV and CDR2 YYDKDF (reference sequence). V was pared by 2 bases and J by 0 bases, with 11 bases between. The DNA for the CDR3 is TGTGCCACCAGCAGAAACCGTCGGGGTAGCAATCAGCCCCAGCATTTT. Translating it yields CATSRNRRGSNQPQHF. Complete variable domain (other parts from reference TRBV15 and TRBJ1-5): DAMVIQNPRYQVTQFGKPVTLSCSQTLNHNVMYWYQQKSSQAPKLLFHYYDKDFNNEADTPDNFQSRRPNTSFCFLDIRSPGLGDTAMYLCATSRNRRGSNQPQHFGDGTRLSIL.

This clonotype was picked up a small number of times. CDR3 sequence reads: CASSPSPGTGGGYTF. The DNA for the CDR3 is TGTGCCAGCAGTCCCTCCCCAGGGACAGGAGGGGGCTACACCTTC. V usage is TRBV28 and J usage is TRBJ1-2, with 8 bases aligning to TRBD1. Per germline, CDR1 MDHEN and CDR2 SYDVKM. J was trimmed by 8 bases and V by 5 bases; bases with no gene match: 13. The CDR3 is 15 amino acids.

The chain recombines TRBV12-3 or TRBV12-4 with TRBJ2-3; 10 nucleotides line up with TRBD2. The CDR3 covers 15 residues. The junction had 4 bases not matched to a gene; V was cut back by 5 bases and J by 2 bases. CDR3 sequence reads: CASSRTSGVTDTQYF. The CDR3 DNA follows: TGTGCCAGCAGTCGGACTAGCGGAGTCACAGATACGCAGTATTTT.

The chain uses TRBV19 and TRBJ2-2; TRBD1 aligns across 10 bases. In germline, CDR1 is LNHDA, CDR2 SQIVND (reference sequence). V shed 3 bases, J shed 3 bases, and the junction held 7 bases outside the gene matches. This CDR3 has 17 residues. CDR3 residues: CASSIPTGTGDTGELFF. The DNA of the CDR3 is TGTGCCAGTAGTATCCCAACCGGGACAGGGGACACCGGGGAGCTGTTTTTT. Full variable domain (remainder filled in from reference TRBV19 and TRBJ2-2): DGGITQSPKYLFRKEGQNVTLSCEQNLNHDAMYWYRQDPGQGLRLIYYSQIVNDFQKGDIAEGYSVSREKKESFPLTVTSAQKNPTAFYLCASSIPTGTGDTGELFFGEGSRLTVL.

The V gene is TRBV3-1, the J gene TRBJ2-5; 11 bases align to TRBD1. With V trimmed by 4 bases and J by 7 bases, 5 bases remained unmatched. CDR1 is LGHDT, CDR2 YNNKEL, per germline (reference sequence). CDR3 length: 14 amino acids. The CDR3 DNA follows: TGTGCCAGCAGCCGCATGGGACAGGGGGGGACCCAGTACTTC. Translation: CASSRMGQGGTQYF.

The rearrangement joins TRBV6-2 or TRBV6-3 to TRBJ2-4; 7 nucleotides match TRBD2. The ends lost 8 bases at V and 2 bases at J; junction bases unmatched: 9. CDR3 length: 15 residues. CDR1 is MNHEY and CDR2 is SVGEGT in the germline V gene. CDR3 amino acids: CASRGSGRSKNIQYF. As DNA, the CDR3 is TGTGCCAGCCGGGGTAGCGGGCGCTCCAAAAACATTCAGTACTTC.

The CDR3 DNA sequence: TGTGCCAGCAGGGGACCCCTAACGGGGCGGAAGACCCAGTACTTC. Its translation: CASRGPLTGRKTQYF. The chain has TRBV28 and TRBJ2-5; D possibly uses TRBD1 or TRBD2 (5 bases each). The CDR3 sequence is 15 residues long. The germline CDR1 and CDR2 sequences are MDHEN and SYDVKM. V dropped 6 bases and J dropped 6 bases, with 20 bases sitting between them.

The chain employs TRBV5-6 and TRBJ1-2; no firm D call. In germline, CDR1 is SGHDT, CDR2 YYEEEE. Trimming removed 1 base at V and 7 bases at J, with 17 bases between. The CDR3 is 15 residues long. DNA for the CDR3: TGTGCCAGCAGCTTGCTCGAGACGGACCTCATTGGCTACACCTTC. It translates to CASSLLETDLIGYTF.

CDR3 sequence reads: CASSSGNQPQHF. CDR3 coding DNA: TGTGCCAGCAGTTCGGGCAATCAGCCCCAGCATTTT. The genes are TRBV6-5 and TRBJ1-5; D remains unclear. Germline V lookup: CDR1 MNHEY, CDR2 SVGAGI. V dropped 4 bases and J dropped 2 bases, with 3 bases sitting between them. This CDR3 is 12 amino acids long.

The J gene is TRBJ2-5, the V gene TRBV29-1; D possibly uses TRBD1 or TRBD2 (6 bases each). V lost 8 bases, J lost 5 bases, and 18 bases lay in between. Germline V gives CDR1 SQVTM, CDR2 ANQGSEA. CDR3 length: 13 residues. This CDR3 is CSTGGGGGETQYF. The DNA of the CDR3 is TGCAGCACCGGGGGCGGTGGTGGTGAGACCCAGTACTTC.

The chain links TRBV28 to TRBJ1-4, with D perhaps TRBD1 (5 bases). Trimming stripped 7 bases from V and 4 bases from J, with 16 bases between. The CDR3 contains 15 residues. Per germline, CDR1 MDHEN and CDR2 SYDVKM. In nucleotides, the CDR3 is TGTGCCAGCAAATGGGGACGGAGAATTAATGAAAAACTGTTTTTT. Encoded protein: CASKWGRRINEKLFF. The variable domain in full, completed from reference TRBV28 and TRBJ1-4, reads DVKVTQSSRYLVKRTGEKVFLECVQDMDHENMFWYRQDPGLGLRLIYFSYDVKMKEKGDIPEGYSVSREKKERFSLILESASTNQTSMYLCASKWGRRINEKLFFGSGTQLSVL.